Listed below are T cell receptor beta chains from one sample, sequenced in a study of blood T cells in healthy people across ages. TCRdb used MiXCR to reprocess the 5' RACE reads, holding one entry per CDR3 protein. In the table there are some 1 million distinct CDR3 sequences, under 55% of which are singletons. Sequenced: blood. Receptors were obtained from a woman aged 60-70 years in good health. Both conserved end residues are part of each CDR3. Fields, in order: CDR3 length, J gene, V gene, D gene, clone size, CDR3 DNA, CDR3 protein. D genes are given only for firm matches. Only part of the rows carry a size: once, few, many, or a class if the clone is expanded.

14,TRBJ2-7,TRBV27,TRBD1,.,TGTGCCAGCAACTACGGGACAGGAGCCTACGAGCAGTACTTC,CASNYGTGAYEQYF
15,TRBJ2-3,TRBV2,TRBD2,.,TGTGCCAGCAGTGTTATGGGACTAGCGACAGATACGCAGTATTTT,CASSVMGLATDTQYF
16,TRBJ2-3,TRBV7-4,TRBD1,few,TGTGCCAGCAGCTTAGGCGGGACAGGTTGCACAGATACGCAGTATTTT,CASSLGGTGCTDTQYF
15,TRBJ2-1,TRBV7-8,TRBD2,many,TGTGCCAGCAGCTTACTCGGGACTAGCTACAATGAGCAGTTCTTC,CASSLLGTSYNEQFF
14,TRBJ2-7,TRBV5-1,.,.,TGCGCCAGCAGCGTTAGACCGGGGGAGTACGAGCAGTACTTC,CASSVRPGEYEQYF
13,TRBJ2-5,TRBV28,TRBD1,.,TGTGCCAGCAGTTCTCCAGCGGGACAGGGGGTGTACTTC,CASSSPAGQGVYF
12,TRBJ2-1,TRBV6-6,.,once,TGTGCCAGCAGTTCCGACCGTCTCAAGCAGTTCTTC,CASSSDRLKQFF
15,TRBJ2-4,TRBV7-8,TRBD1,few,TGTGCCAGCAGCTTAGCCTTAGGACAGGGTAACATTCAGTACTTC,CASSLALGQGNIQYF
14,TRBJ2-3,TRBV6-2/TRBV6-3,TRBD2,.,TGTGCCAGCAGGGGACTAGCCCATGTGGATACGCAGTATTTT,CASRGLAHVDTQYF
14,TRBJ2-7,TRBV7-3,TRBD2,.,TGTGCCAGCAGCTTAGGCGGAGCGGGAGGCGAGCAGTACTTC,CASSLGGAGGEQYF
13,TRBJ2-1,TRBV11-2,TRBD2,.,TGTGCCAGCAGCCTCCTACTAGCGGGAGATCAGTTCTTC,CASSLLLAGDQFF
14,TRBJ1-1,TRBV9,TRBD1,once,TGTGCCAGCAGCGTAGCAGGGGGCGTTACTGAAGCTTTCTTT,CASSVAGGVTEAFF
15,TRBJ1-2,TRBV5-6,.,.,TGTGCCAGCAGCTGGAAGGGGTCGATCAACTATGGCTACACCTTC,CASSWKGSINYGYTF
16,TRBJ2-2,TRBV5-1,.,.,TGCGCCAGCAGCGAGACCCCGGTTCGAAACACCGGGGAGCTGTTTTTT,CASSETPVRNTGELFF
15,TRBJ2-7,TRBV27,TRBD1,few,TGTGCCAGCAGATTCACCGGGACAGGGTTTTACGAGCAGTACTTC,CASRFTGTGFYEQYF
14,TRBJ2-7,TRBV18,.,few,TGTGCCAGCTCACCCAAGGGACGAGACTACGAGCAGTACTTC,CASSPKGRDYEQYF
15,TRBJ2-1,TRBV28,TRBD2,.,TGTGCCAGCAGTCAAGTAGCGGGAGGAACCAATGAGCAGTTCTTC,CASSQVAGGTNEQFF